This passage covers 28 T cell receptor beta chains from one sample sequenced in a study of control samples from healthy donors and cancer patients. Data came from immunoSEQ multiplex PCR; TCRdb stores just in-frame clones and leaves some out. The repertoire holds under 130,000 clones, with roughly 89% as singletons. The sequenced material came from PBMCs. The receptors come from a man aged 55-75 years with lung cancer.

CDR3 bases: TGTGCCAGCAGCTTACGTCAGGTGGGCCTTTTCTCCTACGAGCAGTACTTC. It encodes CASSLRQVGLFSYEQYF. V gene TRBV6-2 or TRBV6-3 combines with J gene TRBJ2-7; D gene uncertain. Germline V gives CDR1 MNHEY, CDR2 SVGEGT. The CDR3 consists of 17 residues. V lost 6 bases and J lost 0, with 21 bases in between.

The chain is built from TRBV15 and TRBJ2-5; TRBD2 matches at 12 bases. Germline V CDR1 and CDR2: LNHNV, YYDKDF (reference sequence). The CDR3 sequence is 15 residues long. The junction had 7 bases not matched to a gene; V was cut back by 8 bases and J by 3 bases. The CDR3 nucleotides are TGTGCCACCTCTCGACTAGCGGGGGTCGAAGAGACCCAGTACTTC. Its translation is CATSRLAGVEETQYF.

This chain connects TRBV3-1 (or the pseudogene TRBV3-2) to TRBJ1-5, with 8 bases that match TRBD1. The V gene end was trimmed by 4 bases and the J gene end by 2 bases; junction bases not matched to a gene: 7. The germline V gene has CDR1 LGHDT and CDR2 YNNKEL (reference sequence). This CDR3 spans 16 amino acids. DNA of the CDR3: TGTGCCAGCAGCCCTTCCGGGACAGGCGGCAATCAGCCCCAGCATTTT. Translation: CASSPSGTGGNQPQHF.

The V gene is TRBV19, the J gene TRBJ2-1; 12 positions agree with TRBD2. The germline CDR1 and CDR2 sequences are LNHDA and SQIVND (reference sequence). V lost 10 bases and J lost 6; bases outside the gene matches: 10. The length of the CDR3 is 15 residues. Written as DNA, the CDR3 is TGTGCCACCCGAGGACTAGCGGGGTCATCCAATGAGCAGTTCTTC. The encoded protein is CATRGLAGSSNEQFF.

V and J are TRBV6-2 or TRBV6-3 and TRBJ2-1; TRBD2 matches 11 bases. Germline-derived CDR1 and CDR2 are MNHEY and SVGEGT. V shed 8 bases and J 5 bases; nucleotides not matched to a gene: 8. The CDR3 is made up of 15 amino acids. The CDR3 here is CASRPASGGNNEQFF. The CDR3 region has the DNA TGTGCCAGCCGCCCCGCTAGCGGGGGGAACAATGAGCAGTTCTTC.

The rearrangement joins TRBV30 to TRBJ1-1, with 7 bases fitting TRBD1. Trimming took 3 bases from V and 1 from J; bases not matched to a gene: 2. There are 13 residues in the CDR3. The germline gives CDR1 GTSNPN, CDR2 SVGIG (reference sequence). The CDR3 spells CAWSAGGNTEAFF. CDR3 nucleotide sequence: TGTGCCTGGAGCGCAGGGGGGAACACTGAAGCTTTCTTT.

This chain joins TRBV7-9 and TRBJ1-2, with D possibly being TRBD1 (5 bases). The V gene's germline CDR1 is SEHNR and CDR2 FQNEAQ (reference sequence). V dropped 5 bases and J dropped 8 bases, with 12 bases sitting between them. This CDR3 comprises 12 residues. The CDR3 DNA reads as TGTGCCAGCAGCCCAGGGACCGGGGGCTACACCTTC. Translated, it gives CASSPGTGGYTF.

This chain uses TRBV3-1 (or the pseudogene TRBV3-2) with TRBJ2-5; 9 positions agree with TRBD1. The CDR3 has 15 amino acids. J was trimmed by 2 bases and V by 7 bases; bases with no gene match: 8. Germline V lookup: CDR1 LGHDT, CDR2 YNNKEL (reference sequence). CDR3 bases: TGTGCCAGCACCCGGGACAGGGTTAGACAAGAGACCCAGTACTTC. Encoded protein: CASTRDRVRQETQYF.

This chain joins TRBV6-5 and TRBJ1-1; TRBD1 matches at 7 bases. CDR3 length: 13 residues. J lost 8 bases, V lost 4 bases, and 7 bases had no gene match. Germline values: CDR1 MNHEY, CDR2 SVGAGI. The CDR3 DNA is TGTGCCAGCAGTTTCGCCAGGGGGACCGAAGCTTTCTTT. Protein product: CASSFARGTEAFF.

The genes are TRBV25-1 and TRBJ1-5, with D unclear. V lost 9 bases and J 0 bases, leaving 18 bases between the germline ends. CDR1 is MGHDK and CDR2 is SYGVNS in the germline V gene. CDR3 size: 16 residues. CDR3 bases: TGTGCCAGAGACATAAACTGGGTTCGTAGCAATCAGCCCCAGCATTTT. Protein: CARDINWVRSNQPQHF. The whole variable domain, remainder taken from reference TRBV25-1 and TRBJ1-5, is EADIYQTPRYLVIGTGKKITLECSQTMGHDKMYWYQQDPGMELHLIHYSYGVNSTEKGDLSSESTVSRIRTEHFPLTLESARPSHTSQYLCARDINWVRSNQPQHFGDGTRLSIL.

This clone appeared a single time. V usage is TRBV12-5 and J usage is TRBJ2-5; D gene uncertain. V was shortened by 2 bases and J by 1 base, with 5 bases between the two germline ends. The CDR3 has 13 amino acids. Germline V lookup: CDR1 LGHNT, CDR2 FRNRAP. The CDR3 loop reads CASGLNSQETQYF. The CDR3, as DNA: TGTGCTAGTGGTTTGAACAGCCAAGAGACCCAGTACTTC.

The J gene is TRBJ2-7, the V gene TRBV18; D not certain. CDR1 is KGHSH, CDR2 LQKENI, per germline. The V end lost 3 bases, the J end lost 0 bases, and 9 bases lay between the germline ends. The CDR3 runs to 14 residues. The CDR3 nucleotides read TGTGCCAGCTCACCTGAATCTGGCTCCTACGAGCAGTACTTC. Translated, it gives CASSPESGSYEQYF.

The chain is built from TRBV7-2 and TRBJ2-5; unclear D gene. The CDR3 covers 14 residues. Per the germline V gene, CDR1 is SGHTA and CDR2 is FQGNSA. Trimming removed 1 base at V and 2 bases at J, with 8 bases between. The CDR3 nucleotides read TGTGCCAGCAGCTTAGTGGCGGTACAAGAGACCCAGTACTTC. Translating gives CASSLVAVQETQYF.

The chain employs TRBV30 and TRBJ2-5; 8 nucleotides align to TRBD1. V lost 1 base, J lost 0 bases, and 7 bases stayed unmatched. CDR1 and CDR2 (germline): GTSNPN, SVGIG (reference sequence). CDR3 length: 16 amino acids. CDR3 in DNA: TGTGCCTGGAGTGGAATACAGGGGGACAACCAAGAGACCCAGTACTTC. Its protein product is CAWSGIQGDNQETQYF.

J is TRBJ1-2 and V is TRBV30; D not resolved. The CDR3 runs to 11 residues. Trimming pared 0 bases from V and 7 bases from J, leaving 6 bases between. The germline CDR1 and CDR2 sequences are GTSNPN and SVGIG (reference sequence). DNA for the CDR3: TGTGCCTGGAGTGTAGGAGGTGGCTACACCTTC. It specifies CAWSVGGGYTF.

This sequence joins TRBV18 and TRBJ1-5; D not certain. This CDR3 is built from 14 residues. Deletions cut 3 bases from V and 7 bases from J, with 13 bases between. Germline V gene sequence: CDR1 KGHSH, CDR2 LQKENI. The CDR3 reads CASSPRRDGQPQHF. In nucleotides, the CDR3 is TGTGCCAGCTCACCGAGGCGGGATGGACAGCCCCAGCATTTT.

The chain couples TRBV7-2 to TRBJ2-1; TRBD1 aligns across 7 bases. This CDR3 has 16 amino acids. Germline V CDR1 and CDR2: SGHTA, FQGNSA. The V and J ends lost 5 bases and 8 bases, in that order; junction bases with no gene match: 15. The CDR3 loop is CASSGGQTRTAHEQFF. The CDR3, as DNA: TGTGCCAGCAGCGGGGGACAGACGCGTACCGCCCATGAGCAGTTCTTC.

The chain links TRBV2 to TRBJ1-5, with a weak D call TRBD1 (6 bases). CDR3 length: 14 amino acids. Trimming stripped 7 bases from V and 0 bases from J, with 10 bases between. CDR1 and CDR2 from the germline V gene are SNHLY and FYNNEI. This CDR3 reads CASTWTDSNQPQHF. As DNA, the CDR3 is TGTGCCAGCACCTGGACAGATAGCAATCAGCCCCAGCATTTT.

The rearrangement links TRBV12-5 to TRBJ1-1; D gene uncertain. CDR1 and CDR2 (germline): LGHNT, FRNRAP. CDR3 length: 13 residues. With 3 bases removed from V and 4 bases from J, the gap between germline ends came to 9 bases. The CDR3 sequence: CASGLEERTEAFF. The CDR3 DNA reads as TGTGCTAGTGGTTTAGAGGAACGCACTGAAGCTTTCTTT.

This clone came up once. The chain has TRBV18 and TRBJ2-7, with TRBD1 as a possible D gene (6 bases). The CDR3 runs to 13 residues. Germline V CDR1 and CDR2: KGHSH, LQKENI. V lost 4 bases and J 2 bases, leaving 9 bases between the germline ends. CDR3 sequence reads: CASSLGQTYEQYF. CDR3 bases: TGTGCCAGCTCACTCGGACAGACCTACGAGCAGTACTTC. The full variable domain, completed using reference TRBV18 and TRBJ2-7, is NAGVMQNPRHLVRRRGQEARLRCSPMKGHSHVYWYRQLPEEGLKFMVYLQKENIIDESGMPKERFSAEFPKEGPSILRIQQVVRGDSAAYFCASSLGQTYEQYFGPGTRLTVT.

The rearrangement joins TRBV11-2 to TRBJ1-2, with D unresolved. This CDR3 spans 15 amino acids. V lost 7 bases and J 5 bases, leaving 20 bases between the germline ends. CDR1 is SGHAT, CDR2 FQNNGV, per germline. The CDR3 DNA reads TGTGCCAGCACCCTCGGACTCTTAGGCCTTTATGGCTACACCTTC. Amino acid sequence: CASTLGLLGLYGYTF.

The chain couples TRBV27 to TRBJ1-5; D is ambiguous. This CDR3 spans 13 amino acids. The V gene lost 0 bases and the J gene lost 9 bases, with 9 bases spanning the gap. Germline CDR1 reads MNHEY; CDR2 reads SMNVEV (reference sequence). The CDR3: CASSLSPQTPQHF. DNA for the CDR3: TGTGCCAGCAGTTTATCGCCTCAAACGCCCCAGCATTTT.

A single count supports this clone. The CDR3 is CAISEGVSTEAFF. The DNA of the CDR3 is TGTGCCATCAGTGAGGGGGTAAGCACTGAAGCTTTCTTT. The rearrangement uses TRBV10-3 and TRBJ1-1; D unclear. Germline V gene sequence: CDR1 ENHRY, CDR2 SYGVKD. CDR3 size: 13 residues. The V end lost 2 bases, the J end lost 4 bases, and 8 bases lay between the germline ends.

Regarding this clone: The junction departs from the called germline gene at one end, perhaps through a read error. Other nucleotide sequences in the sample specify the same CDR3. The chain is built from TRBV4-2 and TRBJ1-2, with D unclear. Germline lookup yields CDR1 LGHNA and CDR2 YNFKEQ. This CDR3 has 18 amino acids. The CDR3 here is CASSQDRGRARTDYGYTF. The CDR3 nucleotides read TGTGCCAGCAGCCAAGATCGGGGAAGGGCCCGGACGGACTACGGCTACACCTTC.

CDR3 DNA: TGTGCCAGCAGCCGGGGTACGCAGTATTTT. As protein: CASSRGTQYF. The rearrangement links TRBV12-3 or TRBV12-4 to TRBJ2-3, with a tentative D call TRBD2 (5 bases). Trimming took 6 bases from V and 8 from J, leaving 6 bases between them. The CDR3 has 10 amino acids.

This chain connects TRBV12-2 to TRBJ2-1. TRBV12-2 is a pseudogene. The CDR3 has 17 amino acids. CDR3 sequence (DNA): TGTGCAAGTCGCTTATTTCAGACCTTCAGCTCCTACAATGAGCAGTTCTTC. Amino acids: CASRLFQTFSSYNEQFF.

This clone has a handful of counts. The chain uses TRBV7-2 and TRBJ1-5, with 10 bases fitting TRBD1. The CDR3 consists of 14 residues. The V gene end was trimmed by 4 bases and the J gene end by 5 bases; junction bases not matched to a gene: 2. Germline-derived CDR1 and CDR2 are SGHTA and FQGNSA. CDR3 sequence reads: CASSWGQGHQPQHF. CDR3 sequence (DNA): TGTGCCAGCAGCTGGGGACAGGGGCATCAGCCCCAGCATTTT.

The chain carries TRBV5-4 and TRBJ1-2; 7 positions match TRBD1. J was trimmed by 7 bases and V by 4 bases; bases with no gene match: 16. Germline CDR1 and CDR2: SGHNT and YYREEE (reference sequence). This CDR3 spans 16 amino acids. For the CDR3, the DNA is TGTGCCAGCAGCGGGGCCGGGACAGACTCCTCCGGTGGCTACACCTTC. Translation: CASSGAGTDSSGGYTF.